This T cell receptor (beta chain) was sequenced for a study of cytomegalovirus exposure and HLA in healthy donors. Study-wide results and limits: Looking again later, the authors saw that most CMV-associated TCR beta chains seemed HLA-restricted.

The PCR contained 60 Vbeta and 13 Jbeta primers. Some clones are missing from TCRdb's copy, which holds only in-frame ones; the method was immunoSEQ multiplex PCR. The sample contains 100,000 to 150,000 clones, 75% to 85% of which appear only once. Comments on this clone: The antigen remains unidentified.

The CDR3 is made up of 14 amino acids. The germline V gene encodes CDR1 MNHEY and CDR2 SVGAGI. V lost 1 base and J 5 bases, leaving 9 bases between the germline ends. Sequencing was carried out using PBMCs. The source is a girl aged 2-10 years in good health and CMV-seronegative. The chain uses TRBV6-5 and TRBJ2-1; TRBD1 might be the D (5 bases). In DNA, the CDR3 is TGTGCCAGCAGTTACTTCACAGGCGACAATGAGCAGTTCTTC. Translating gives CASSYFTGDNEQFF.